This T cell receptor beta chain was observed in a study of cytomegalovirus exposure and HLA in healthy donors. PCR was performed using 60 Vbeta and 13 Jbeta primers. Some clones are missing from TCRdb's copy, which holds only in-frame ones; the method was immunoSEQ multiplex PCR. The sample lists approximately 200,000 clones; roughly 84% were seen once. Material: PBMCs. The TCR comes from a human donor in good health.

The CDR3 DNA is TGTGCCAGCAGTTTATGGGCTCAGGATCTGGCGGGGGTCTCCTACGAGCAGTACTTC. Its protein product is CASSLWAQDLAGVSYEQYF. The chain carries TRBV28 and TRBJ2-7, with TRBD2 matching 7 bases. Trimming took 0 bases from V and 0 from J; bases not matched to a gene: 14. From germline, CDR1 is MDHEN and CDR2 SYDVKM. This CDR3 comprises 19 residues.